This T cell receptor beta chain was sequenced for a study of control samples from healthy donors and cancer patients. The method was immunoSEQ multiplex PCR; TCRdb's version includes in-frame clones alone and lacks a portion of them. The data contain some 95,000 clones, around 80% of them singletons. V lost 3 bases and J lost 6, with 21 bases in between. The CDR3 loop spans 16 amino acids. Germline CDR1 MNHEY, CDR2 SMNVEV (reference sequence). The chain recombines TRBV27 with TRBJ2-7, with D possibly TRBD1 on 6 matching bases. The sequenced sample consisted of blood. This receptor was identified in a woman in her twenties or thirties in good health. CDR3 sequence: CASSFGNRVSVREQYF. The CDR3, as DNA: TGTGCCAGCAGTTTCGGAAACAGGGTTTCAGTACGCGAGCAGTACTTC.